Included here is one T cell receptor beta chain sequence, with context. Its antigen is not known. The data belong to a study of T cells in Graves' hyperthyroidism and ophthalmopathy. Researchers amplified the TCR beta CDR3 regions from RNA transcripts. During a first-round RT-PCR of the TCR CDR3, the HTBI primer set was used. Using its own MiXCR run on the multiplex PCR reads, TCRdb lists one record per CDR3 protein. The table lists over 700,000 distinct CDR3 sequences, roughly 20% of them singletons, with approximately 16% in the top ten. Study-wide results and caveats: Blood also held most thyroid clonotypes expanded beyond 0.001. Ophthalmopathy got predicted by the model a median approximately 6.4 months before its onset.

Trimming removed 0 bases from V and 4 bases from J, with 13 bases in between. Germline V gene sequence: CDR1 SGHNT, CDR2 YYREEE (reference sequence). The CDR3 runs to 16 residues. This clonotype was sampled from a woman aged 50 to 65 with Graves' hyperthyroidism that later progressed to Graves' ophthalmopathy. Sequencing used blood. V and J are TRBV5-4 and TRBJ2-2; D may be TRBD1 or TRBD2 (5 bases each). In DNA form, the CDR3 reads TGTGCCAGCAGCTTGGGGGGCCACGGGGTCACCGGGGAGCTGTTTTTT. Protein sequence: CASSLGGHGVTGELFF.